This T cell receptor (beta chain) derives from a study of cytomegalovirus exposure and HLA in healthy donors. Whole-study results and caveats: A missense DCLRE1C variant was associated with V- and J-gene trimming of TCR beta chains in a later analysis, and an independent cohort replicated the association.

This clone was observed a single time. The antigen is undetermined. Germline CDR1 is MNHNY and CDR2 is SVGAGI (reference sequence). Unmatched junction bases numbered 9, after V lost 2 bases and J lost 6 bases. The length of the CDR3 is 15 residues. Every donor was a healthy person donating bone marrow. The PCR used 60 Vbeta and 13 Jbeta primers. Data came from immunoSEQ multiplex PCR; TCRdb stores just in-frame clones and leaves some out. The top ten hold 3% to 4.5% of the sample, which has more than 95,000 clones, approximately 79% seen once. The TCR originated in a man aged 30 to 45 in good health and CMV-seronegative. The sample taken for sequencing was PBMCs. V and J are TRBV6-6 and TRBJ1-2; TRBD1 aligns across 7 bases. CDR3 residues: CASSYASGQYDGYTF. CDR3 DNA: TGTGCCAGCAGTTACGCTTCGGGACAGTATGATGGCTACACCTTC.